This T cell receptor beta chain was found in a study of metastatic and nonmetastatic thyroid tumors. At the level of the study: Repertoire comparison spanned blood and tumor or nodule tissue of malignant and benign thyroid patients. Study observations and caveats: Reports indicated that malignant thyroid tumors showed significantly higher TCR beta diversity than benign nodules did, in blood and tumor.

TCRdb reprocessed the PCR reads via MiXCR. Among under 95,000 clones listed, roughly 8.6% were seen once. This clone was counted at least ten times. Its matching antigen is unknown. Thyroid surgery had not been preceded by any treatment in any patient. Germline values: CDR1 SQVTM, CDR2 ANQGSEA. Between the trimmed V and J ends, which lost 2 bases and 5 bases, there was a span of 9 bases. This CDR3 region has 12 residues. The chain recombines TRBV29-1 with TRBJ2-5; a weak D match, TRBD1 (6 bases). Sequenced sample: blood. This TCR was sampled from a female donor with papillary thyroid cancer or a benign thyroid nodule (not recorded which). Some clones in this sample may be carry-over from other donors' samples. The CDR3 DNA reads TGCAGCGTTGAAAGGCAGGGGGAGACCCAGTACTTC. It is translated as CSVERQGETQYF.